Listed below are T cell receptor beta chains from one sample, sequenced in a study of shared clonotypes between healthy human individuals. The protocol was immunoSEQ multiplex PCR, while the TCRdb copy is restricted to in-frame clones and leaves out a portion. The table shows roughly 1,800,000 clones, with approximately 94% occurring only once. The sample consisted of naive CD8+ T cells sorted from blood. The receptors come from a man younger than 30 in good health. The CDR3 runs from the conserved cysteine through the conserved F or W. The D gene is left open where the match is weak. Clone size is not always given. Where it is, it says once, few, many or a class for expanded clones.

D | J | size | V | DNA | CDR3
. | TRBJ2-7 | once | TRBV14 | TGTGCCAGCAGCCCACGGACAGCCTACGAGCAGTACTTC | CASSPRTAYEQYF
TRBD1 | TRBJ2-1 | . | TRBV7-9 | TGTGCCAGCAGCCCGACAGGGTACAATGAGCAGTTCTTC | CASSPTGYNEQFF
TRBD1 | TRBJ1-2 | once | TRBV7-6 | TGTGCCAGCAGCTTAGTCGAGGGACAGGGCGATGGCTACACCTTC | CASSLVEGQGDGYTF
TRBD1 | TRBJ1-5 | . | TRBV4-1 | TGCGCCAGCAGCGAACCGGGACAGGTGCTGCCCCAGCATTTT | CASSEPGQVLPQHF
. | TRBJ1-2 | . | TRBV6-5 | TGTGCCAGCAGTTATGGAGGGAACTATGGCTACACCTTC | CASSYGGNYGYTF
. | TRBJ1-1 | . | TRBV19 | TGTGCCAGTACTGACACAGGGAACACTGAAGCTTTCTTT | CASTDTGNTEAFF
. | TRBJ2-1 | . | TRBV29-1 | TGCAGCTTAATGCCTCACGGGGTAGACTCCTACAATGAGCAGTTCTTC | CSLMPHGVDSYNEQFF
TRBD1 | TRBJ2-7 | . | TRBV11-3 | TGTGCCAGCAGCTTACGGGGGACAGGGTACGAGCAGTACTTC | CASSLRGTGYEQYF
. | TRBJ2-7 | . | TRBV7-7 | TGTGCTAGCAGCTTCGGAGGCTCGTCGGAGCAGTACTTC | CASSFGGSSEQYF
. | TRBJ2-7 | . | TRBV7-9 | TGTGCCAGCAGCCCAAAAGGGATTCCCTACGAGCAGTACTTC | CASSPKGIPYEQYF
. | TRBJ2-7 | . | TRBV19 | TGTGCCAGTAGTATCACCGGGAACGAGCAGTACTTC | CASSITGNEQYF
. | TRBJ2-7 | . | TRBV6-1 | TGTGCCAGCAGTGAAGGCAGGTCGCACCACGAGCAGTACTTC | CASSEGRSHHEQYF
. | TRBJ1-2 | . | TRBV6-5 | TGTGCCAGCAGTCCGACGGGGGACTATGGCTACACCTTC | CASSPTGDYGYTF
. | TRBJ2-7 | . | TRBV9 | TGTGCCAGCAGCTCGGGCGGGACTTCCTACGAGCAGTACTTC | CASSSGGTSYEQYF
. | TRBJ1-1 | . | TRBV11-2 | TGTGCCAGCAGCGTTGTAAACACTGAAGCTTTCTTT | CASSVVNTEAFF
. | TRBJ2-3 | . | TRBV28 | TGTGCCAGCAGCCCGGGGTACAGCACAGATACGCAGTATTTT | CASSPGYSTDTQYF
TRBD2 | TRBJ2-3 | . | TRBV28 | TGTGCCAGCAGTTCGGGACTAGCGGGGGAGTACGATACGCAGTATTTT | CASSSGLAGEYDTQYF
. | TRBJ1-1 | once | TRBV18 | TGTGCCAGCTCACCACCGGTGGCAGCCCTTGAAGCTTTCTTT | CASSPPVAALEAFF
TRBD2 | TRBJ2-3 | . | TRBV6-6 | TGTGCCAGCAGTATACTAGCGCGACCCAGCACAGATACGCAGTATTTT | CASSILARPSTDTQYF
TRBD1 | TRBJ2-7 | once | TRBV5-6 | TGTGCCAGCAGCTCCTGGGGACAGGGGTTTTACGAGCAGTACTTC | CASSSWGQGFYEQYF
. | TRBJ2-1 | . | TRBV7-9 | TGTGCCAGCAGCTTAGAGCCAGATGAGCAGTTCTTC | CASSLEPDEQFF
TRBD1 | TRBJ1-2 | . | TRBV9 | TGTGCCAGCAGCGTCTCTGGGACAGGGGGCCTCGGCTATGGCTACACCTTC | CASSVSGTGGLGYGYTF